This T cell receptor (beta chain) emerged from a study of CD8 T cells in Susac syndrome. Regarding the study as a whole: The authors acknowledged that their TCR sequencing and HLA analysis involved a relatively small number of individuals.

Comments on this clonotype: The antigen is unknown.

Treatment-naive patients with stable or active relapsing-remitting disease were the multiple sclerosis controls. Negative isolation was used for CD8+ and CD4+ T cells, and FACS enrichment was applied to TEMRA cells. Germline CDR1 DFQATT, CDR2 SNEGSKA (reference sequence). The CDR3 extends over 14 amino acids. The junction had 7 bases not matched to a gene; V was cut back by 4 bases and J by 3 bases. Reverse transcription of roughly 0.5 to 1 ug RNA was carried out with random hexamers. It was immunoSEQ multiplex PCR that amplified TCR beta CDR3 across 54 Vbeta and 13 Jbeta. TCRdb re-called the immunoSEQ multiplex PCR reads through MiXCR, storing one row per CDR3 protein. The repertoire has around 77,000 distinct CDR3 sequences, 96% of them found once; the top ten carry roughly 0.11%.

The chain recombines TRBV20-1 with TRBJ2-7; 9 bases map to TRBD1. This clonotype was sampled from a human donor with multiple sclerosis. The specimen sequenced was CD4+ T cells from PBMCs. This CDR3 is CSATASGQGYEQYF. In nucleotides, the CDR3 is TGCAGTGCTACAGCCTCGGGACAGGGCTACGAGCAGTACTTC.